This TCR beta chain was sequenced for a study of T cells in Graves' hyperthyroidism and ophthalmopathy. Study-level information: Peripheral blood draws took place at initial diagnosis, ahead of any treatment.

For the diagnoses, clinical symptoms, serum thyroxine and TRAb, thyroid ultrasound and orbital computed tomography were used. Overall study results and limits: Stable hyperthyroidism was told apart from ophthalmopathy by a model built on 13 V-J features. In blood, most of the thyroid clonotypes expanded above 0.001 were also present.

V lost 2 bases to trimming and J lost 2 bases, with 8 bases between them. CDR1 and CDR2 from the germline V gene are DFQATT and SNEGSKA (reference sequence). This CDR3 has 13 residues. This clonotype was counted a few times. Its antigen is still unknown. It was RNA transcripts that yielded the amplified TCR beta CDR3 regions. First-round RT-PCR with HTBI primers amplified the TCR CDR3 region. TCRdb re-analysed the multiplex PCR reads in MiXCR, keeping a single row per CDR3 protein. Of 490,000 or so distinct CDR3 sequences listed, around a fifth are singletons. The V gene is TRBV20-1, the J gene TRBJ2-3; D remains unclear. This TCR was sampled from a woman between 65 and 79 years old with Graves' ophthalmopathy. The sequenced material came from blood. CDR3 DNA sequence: TGCAGTGCTAGATTGGCGGACACAGATACGCAGTATTTT. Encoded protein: CSARLADTDTQYF.